This TCR beta chain was sequenced during a study of shared clonotypes between healthy human individuals. Findings of the study overall: All-four-donor shared clonotypes had higher generation probabilities than non-shared clonotypes did. On the whole, naive subsets had larger estimated richness than memory subsets had.

Repertoires were generated with immunoSEQ multiplex PCR, while TCRdb's copy carries only in-frame clones and drops some. The sample consists of a few million clones, about 92% of them appearing once. V lost 5 bases, J lost 3 bases, and 14 bases lay in between. The CDR3 consists of 15 residues. Looked up from germline, CDR1 is LNHDA and CDR2 is SQIVND (reference sequence). To note about this clone: The antigen is unknown.

The clonotype was recovered from a young man in good health. Sequencing was carried out using naive CD4+ T cells sorted from blood. Stated subset: CD45RA+ positively selected. The chain is built from TRBV19 and TRBJ1-5; D not resolved. CDR3 sequence reads: CASSDSYSLNQPQHF. The CDR3 region has the DNA TGTGCCAGTAGTGATTCTTACAGCCTCAATCAGCCCCAGCATTTT.